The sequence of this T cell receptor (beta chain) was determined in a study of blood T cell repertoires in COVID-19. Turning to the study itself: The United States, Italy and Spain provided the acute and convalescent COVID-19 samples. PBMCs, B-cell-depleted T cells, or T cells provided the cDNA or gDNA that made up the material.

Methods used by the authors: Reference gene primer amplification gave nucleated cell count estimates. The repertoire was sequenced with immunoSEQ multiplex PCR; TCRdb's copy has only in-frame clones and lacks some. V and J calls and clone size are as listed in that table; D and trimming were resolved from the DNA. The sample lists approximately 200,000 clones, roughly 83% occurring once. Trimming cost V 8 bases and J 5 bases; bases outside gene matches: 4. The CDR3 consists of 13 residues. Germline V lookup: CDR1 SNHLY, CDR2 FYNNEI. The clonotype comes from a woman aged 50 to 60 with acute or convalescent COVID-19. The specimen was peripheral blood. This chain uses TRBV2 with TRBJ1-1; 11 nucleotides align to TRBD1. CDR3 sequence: CASGRDRGTEAFF. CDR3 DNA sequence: TGTGCCAGCGGCCGGGACAGGGGGACTGAAGCTTTCTTT. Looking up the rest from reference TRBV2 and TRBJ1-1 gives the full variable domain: EPEVTQTPSHQVTQMGQEVILRCVPISNHLYFYWYRQILGQKVEFLVSFYNNEISEKSEIFDDQFSVERPDGSNFTLKIRSTKLEDSAMYFCASGRDRGTEAFFGQGTRLTVV.